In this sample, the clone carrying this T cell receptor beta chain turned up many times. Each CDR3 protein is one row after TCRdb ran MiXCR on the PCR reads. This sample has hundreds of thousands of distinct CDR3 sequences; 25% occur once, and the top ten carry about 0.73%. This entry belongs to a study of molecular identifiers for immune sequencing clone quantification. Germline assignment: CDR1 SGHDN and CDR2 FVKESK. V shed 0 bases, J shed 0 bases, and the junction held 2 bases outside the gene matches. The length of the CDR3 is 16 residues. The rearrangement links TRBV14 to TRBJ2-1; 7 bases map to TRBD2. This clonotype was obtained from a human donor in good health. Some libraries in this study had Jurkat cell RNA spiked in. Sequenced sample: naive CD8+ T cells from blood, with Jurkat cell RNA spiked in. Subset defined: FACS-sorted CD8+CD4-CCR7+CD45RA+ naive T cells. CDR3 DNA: TGTGCCAGCAGCCAAGAAACTAGCGACTCCTACAATGAGCAGTTCTTC. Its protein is CASSQETSDSYNEQFF. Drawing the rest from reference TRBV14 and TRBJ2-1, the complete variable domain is EAGVTQFPSHSVIEKGQTVTLRCDPISGHDNLYWYRRVMGKEIKFLLHFVKESKQDESGMPNNRFLAERTGGTYSTLKVQPAELEDSGVYFCASSQETSDSYNEQFFGPGTRLTVL.